This TCR beta chain was found in a study of early T cells in non-severe SARS-CoV-2 infection. For the study at large: Chains were unpaired, as sequencing was done on bulk RNA from unsorted whole blood. Study observations and caveats: Comparison of clonotypes with VDJdb favored anti-spike CD8 responses while missing private and CD4 specificities.

This CDR3 has 16 residues. The V gene's germline CDR1 is SGDLS and CDR2 YYNGEE. The V and J ends lost 0 bases and 5 bases, in that order; junction bases with no gene match: 8. Individual cDNA molecules were tagged with unique molecular identifiers, the study reported. TCRdb re-called the 5' RACE reads through MiXCR, storing one row per CDR3 protein. This sample has fewer than 70,000 distinct CDR3 sequences, with around 13% found just once. In the case of this clonotype: Its antigen is unknown.

The TCR originated in an adult who was a healthcare worker with PCR-confirmed SARS-CoV-2 infection or an uninfected control (not recorded which). The chain joins TRBV9 to TRBJ1-2; 9 bases are a match to TRBD1. Sequenced input: whole blood. The CDR3 nucleotides read TGTGCCAGCAGCGTAGGAAGGGACAGGGCAGGGTATGGCTACACCTTC. Translation: CASSVGRDRAGYGYTF. Full variable domain (remainder filled in from reference TRBV9 and TRBJ1-2): DSGVTQTPKHLITATGQRVTLRCSPRSGDLSVYWYQQSLDQGLQFLIQYYNGEERAKGNILERFSAQQFPDLHSELNLSSLELGDSALYFCASSVGRDRAGYGYTFGSGTRLTVV.